This T cell receptor beta chain stems from a study of CD8 T cells in ankylosing spondylitis. Whole-study results and caveats: Disease-linked clones were reportedly significantly enriched in matched ankylosing spondylitis synovial fluid. Disease-linked clones were CD8+ and relatively rare in peripheral blood. Certain motif variants had earlier been reported in reactive arthritis synovial fluid and blood. Roughly 8 highly homologous variants formed a TCR beta motif that appeared characteristic of ankylosing spondylitis blood.

Making the TCR beta libraries involved quantitative 5'-RACE with molecular barcodes. Each CDR3 protein is one row after TCRdb ran MiXCR on the 5' RACE reads. The table has under 550,000 distinct CDR3 sequences, 25% to 30% seen once. For this clonotype: Its specificity is not known.

The sample taken for sequencing was blood, either unsorted or a sorted T cell fraction (not recorded which). The receptor comes from a male donor with ankylosing spondylitis.

In nucleotides, the CDR3 is TGTGCCAGCAGCTTGGTCGACAGGGTCACTGAAGCTTTCTTT. Its translation: CASSLVDRVTEAFF. This sequence joins TRBV7-2 and TRBJ1-1, with 7 positions matching TRBD1. The V gene end was trimmed by 3 bases and the J gene end by 4 bases; junction bases not matched to a gene: 5. Germline CDR1 reads SGHTA; CDR2 reads FQGNSA. This CDR3 spans 14 amino acids.